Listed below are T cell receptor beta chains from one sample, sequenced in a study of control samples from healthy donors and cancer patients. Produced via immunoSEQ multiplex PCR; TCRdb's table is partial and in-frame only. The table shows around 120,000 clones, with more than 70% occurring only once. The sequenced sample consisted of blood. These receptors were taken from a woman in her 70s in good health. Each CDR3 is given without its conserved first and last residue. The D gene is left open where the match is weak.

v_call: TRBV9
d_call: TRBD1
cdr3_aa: ASSVARTGGNYGYT

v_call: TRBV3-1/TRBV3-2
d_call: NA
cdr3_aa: ASSQAQIINTEAF

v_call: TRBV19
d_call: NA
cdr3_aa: ASSTADYGYT

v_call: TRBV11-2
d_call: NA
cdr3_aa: ASSLGGFSGEKLF

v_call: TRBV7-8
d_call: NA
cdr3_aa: ASSLVPSGAETQY

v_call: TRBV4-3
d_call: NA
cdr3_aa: ASSQGAWQQGFLY

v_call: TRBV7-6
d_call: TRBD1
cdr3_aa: ASSTGTGGNQPQH

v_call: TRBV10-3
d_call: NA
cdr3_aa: AISVPAALGGEQY

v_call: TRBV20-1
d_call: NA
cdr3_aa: SASRQTNEKLF

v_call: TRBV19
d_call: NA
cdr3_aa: ASRSGQGGNQPQH

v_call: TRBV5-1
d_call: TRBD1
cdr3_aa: ASSTRPGTAESSYNSPLH

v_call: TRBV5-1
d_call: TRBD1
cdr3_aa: ASSMGTGHQETQY

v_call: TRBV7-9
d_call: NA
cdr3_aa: ASSPGGAGSLYGYT

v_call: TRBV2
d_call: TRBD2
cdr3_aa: ASSGASGGAGETQY

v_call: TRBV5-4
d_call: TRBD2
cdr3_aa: ASSFEQAGIDEQY

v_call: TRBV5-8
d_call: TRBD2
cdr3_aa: ASWTGGGPYNEQF

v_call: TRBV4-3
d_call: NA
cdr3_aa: ASSQESVYNEQF

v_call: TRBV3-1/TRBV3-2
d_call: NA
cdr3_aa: ASSPGHPGAGELF

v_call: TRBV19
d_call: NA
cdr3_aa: ASTNSDSTPDTQY

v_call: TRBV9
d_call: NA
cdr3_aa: ASSPGLTYERQY

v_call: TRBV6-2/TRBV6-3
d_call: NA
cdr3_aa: ASSWGTLNTEAF

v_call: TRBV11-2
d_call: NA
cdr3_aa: ASSDGEAKNIQY

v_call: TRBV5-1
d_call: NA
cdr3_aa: ASSLLVNSGANVLT

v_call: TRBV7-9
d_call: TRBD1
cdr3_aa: ASSLDRGPGYT

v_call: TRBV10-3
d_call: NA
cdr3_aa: AISPNPQGNQPQH

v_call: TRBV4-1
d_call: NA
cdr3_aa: ASSPSPGLTDTQY

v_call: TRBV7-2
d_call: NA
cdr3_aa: ASSFRDQPQH

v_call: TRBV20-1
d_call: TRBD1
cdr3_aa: SALDRAGYT

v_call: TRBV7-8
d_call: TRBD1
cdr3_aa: ASREQGVANTEAF

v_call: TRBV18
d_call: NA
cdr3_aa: ASSPGGADEKLF

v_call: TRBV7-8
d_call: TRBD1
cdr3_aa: ASSLQGASNQPQH

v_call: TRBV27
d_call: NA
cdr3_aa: ASSVLTGSNTEAF

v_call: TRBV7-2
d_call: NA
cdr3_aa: ASSLSALGTGNYGYT

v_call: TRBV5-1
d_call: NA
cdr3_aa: ASSGLQGKGAGELF

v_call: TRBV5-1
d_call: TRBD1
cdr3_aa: ASSLEGQGYGNTIY

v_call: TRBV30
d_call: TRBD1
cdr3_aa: AHDRGREKLF

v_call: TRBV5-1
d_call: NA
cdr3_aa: ASSLGGPADTQY

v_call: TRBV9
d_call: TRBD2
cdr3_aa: ASSVVGAGHGELF

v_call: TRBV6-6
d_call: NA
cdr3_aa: ASSFQGNTGELF

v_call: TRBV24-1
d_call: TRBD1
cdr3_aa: ATSDQRGQGIAETQY

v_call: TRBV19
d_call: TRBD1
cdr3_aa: ATKWGQGLAEAF

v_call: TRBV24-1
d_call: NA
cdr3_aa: ATSGPYSLQPQH

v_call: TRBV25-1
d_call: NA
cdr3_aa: ASSEFYETTSYT

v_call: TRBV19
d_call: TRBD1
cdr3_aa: ATIRDRGHNEAF

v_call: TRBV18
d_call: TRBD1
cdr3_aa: ASSPQGGARETQY

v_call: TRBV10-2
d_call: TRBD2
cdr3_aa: ASSNLAGGVDTQY

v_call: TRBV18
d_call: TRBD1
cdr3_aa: ASSAVGTGNEKLF

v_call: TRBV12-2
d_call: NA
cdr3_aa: ASRHHAVGTEAF

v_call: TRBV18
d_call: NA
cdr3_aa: ASSPRGGQETQY

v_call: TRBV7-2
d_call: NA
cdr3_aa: ASSLEGRYSNQPQH

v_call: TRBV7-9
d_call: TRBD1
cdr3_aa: ASSIPGSRQGNEQY

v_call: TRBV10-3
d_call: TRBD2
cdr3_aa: AIRETSGVSETQY

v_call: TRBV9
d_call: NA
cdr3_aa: ASSAADGGTQY

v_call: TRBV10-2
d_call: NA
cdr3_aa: ASSESFSNQPQH

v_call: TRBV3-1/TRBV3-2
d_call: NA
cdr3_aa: ASSQEGADFYGYT

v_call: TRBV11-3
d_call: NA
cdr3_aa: ASSLDHGVGTQY

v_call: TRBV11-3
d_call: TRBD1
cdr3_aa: ASSLGGTGRTEAF

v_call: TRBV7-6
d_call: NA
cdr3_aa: ASKREAGNTIY